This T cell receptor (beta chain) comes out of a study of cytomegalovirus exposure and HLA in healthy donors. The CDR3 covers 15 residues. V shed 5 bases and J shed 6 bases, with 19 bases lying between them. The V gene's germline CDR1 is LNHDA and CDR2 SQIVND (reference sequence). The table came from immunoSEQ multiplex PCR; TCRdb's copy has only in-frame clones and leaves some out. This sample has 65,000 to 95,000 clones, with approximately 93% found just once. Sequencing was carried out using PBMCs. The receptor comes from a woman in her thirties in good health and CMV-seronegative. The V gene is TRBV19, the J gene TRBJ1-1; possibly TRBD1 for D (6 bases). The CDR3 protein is CASSRKQGPFPEAFF. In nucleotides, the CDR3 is TGTGCCAGTAGTCGAAAACAGGGACCTTTTCCTGAAGCTTTCTTT.